This TCR beta chain was profiled in a study of cytomegalovirus exposure and HLA in healthy donors. The PCR had 60 Vbeta and 13 Jbeta primers. Profiled with immunoSEQ multiplex PCR; TCRdb holds only in-frame clones, not every one. In the table there are approximately 150,000 clones, about 72% of which are singletons. Regarding the study as a whole: Researchers catalogued approximately 170 TCR beta chains as cytomegalovirus-associated. Association with HLA alleles at 0.05 false discovery rate was found for roughly 17,000 TCR beta sequences in a later analysis.

Germline V gene lookup returns CDR1 MGHDK and CDR2 SYGVNS. The CDR3 length is 14 residues. V shed 4 bases and J 4 bases; nucleotides not matched to a gene: 4. Remarks on this clone: Its antigen remains unknown.

The sequencing input was PBMCs. The clonotype originates from a man aged 40-49 years in good health and CMV-seronegative. The rearrangement links TRBV25-1 to TRBJ2-7, with 10 bases that match TRBD2. The CDR3 bases are TGTGCCAGCAGTGTGGGACTAGCGAGTTACGAGCAGTACTTC. Translation gives CASSVGLASYEQYF.